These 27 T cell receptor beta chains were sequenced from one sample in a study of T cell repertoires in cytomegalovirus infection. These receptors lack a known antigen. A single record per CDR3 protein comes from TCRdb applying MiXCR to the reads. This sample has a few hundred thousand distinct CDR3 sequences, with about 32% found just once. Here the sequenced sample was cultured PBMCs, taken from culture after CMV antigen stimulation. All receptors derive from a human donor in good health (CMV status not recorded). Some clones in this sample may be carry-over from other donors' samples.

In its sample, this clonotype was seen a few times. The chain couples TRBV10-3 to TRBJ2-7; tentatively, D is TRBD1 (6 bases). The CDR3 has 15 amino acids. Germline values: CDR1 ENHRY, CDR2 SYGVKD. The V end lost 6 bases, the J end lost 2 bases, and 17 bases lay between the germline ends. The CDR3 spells CAIRETGINPYEQYF. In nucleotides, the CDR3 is TGTGCCATCAGGGAAACAGGGATAAATCCCTACGAGCAGTACTTC.

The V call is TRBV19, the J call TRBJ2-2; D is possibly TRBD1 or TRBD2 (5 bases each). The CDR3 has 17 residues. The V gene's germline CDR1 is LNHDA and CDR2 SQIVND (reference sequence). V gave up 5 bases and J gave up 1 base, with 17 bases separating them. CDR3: CASSYNPGTMNTGELFF. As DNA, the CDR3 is TGTGCCAGTAGTTATAATCCCGGGACGATGAACACCGGGGAGCTGTTTTTT.

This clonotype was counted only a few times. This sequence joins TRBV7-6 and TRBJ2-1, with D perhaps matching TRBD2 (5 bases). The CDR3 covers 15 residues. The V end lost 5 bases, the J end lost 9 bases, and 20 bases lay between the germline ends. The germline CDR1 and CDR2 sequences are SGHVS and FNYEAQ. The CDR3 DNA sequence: TGTGCCAGCAGCCCCGCCCGGGGAGCTGCTACTGAGCAGTTCTTC. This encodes CASSPARGAATEQFF.

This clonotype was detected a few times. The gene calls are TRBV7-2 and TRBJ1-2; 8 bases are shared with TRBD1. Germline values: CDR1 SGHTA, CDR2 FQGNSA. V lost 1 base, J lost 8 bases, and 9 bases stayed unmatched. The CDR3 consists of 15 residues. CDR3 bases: TGTGCCAGCAGCTTAGACTGGACAGGGACGGACGGCTACACCTTC. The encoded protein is CASSLDWTGTDGYTF.

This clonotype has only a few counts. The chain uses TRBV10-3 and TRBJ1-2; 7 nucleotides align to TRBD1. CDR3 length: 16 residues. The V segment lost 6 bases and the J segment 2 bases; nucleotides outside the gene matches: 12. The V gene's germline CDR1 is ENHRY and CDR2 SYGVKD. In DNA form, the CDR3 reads TGTGCCATCAGCCCCATTCTCCGACAGGGCAACTATGGCTACACCTTC. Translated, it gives CAISPILRQGNYGYTF.

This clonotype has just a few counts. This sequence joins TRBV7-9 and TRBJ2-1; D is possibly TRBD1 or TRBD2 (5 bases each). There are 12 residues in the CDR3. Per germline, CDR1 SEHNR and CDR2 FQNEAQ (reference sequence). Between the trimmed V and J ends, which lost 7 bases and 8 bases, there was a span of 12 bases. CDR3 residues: CASTLGDYEQFF. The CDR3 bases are TGTGCCAGCACCCTGGGGGATTATGAGCAGTTCTTC. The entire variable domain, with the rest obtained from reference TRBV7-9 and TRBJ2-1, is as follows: DTGVSQNPRHKITKRGQNVTFRCDPISEHNRLYWYRQTLGQGPEFLTYFQNEAQLEKSRLLSDRFSAERPKGSFSTLEIQRTEQGDSAMYLCASTLGDYEQFFGPGTRLTVL.

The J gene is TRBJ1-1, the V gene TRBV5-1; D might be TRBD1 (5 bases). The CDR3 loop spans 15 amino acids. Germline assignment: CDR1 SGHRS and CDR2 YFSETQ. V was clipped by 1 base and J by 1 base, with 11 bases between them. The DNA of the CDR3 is TGCGCCAGCAGCTTGCTTCGGGGGGAGAACACTGAAGCTTTCTTT. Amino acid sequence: CASSLLRGENTEAFF.

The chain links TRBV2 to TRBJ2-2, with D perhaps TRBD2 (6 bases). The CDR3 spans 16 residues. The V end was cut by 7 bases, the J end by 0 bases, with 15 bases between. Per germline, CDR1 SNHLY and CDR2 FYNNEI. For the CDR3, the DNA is TGTGCCAGCACCAATCTAGCGTCGGCGAACACCGGGGAGCTGTTTTTT. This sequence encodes CASTNLASANTGELFF.

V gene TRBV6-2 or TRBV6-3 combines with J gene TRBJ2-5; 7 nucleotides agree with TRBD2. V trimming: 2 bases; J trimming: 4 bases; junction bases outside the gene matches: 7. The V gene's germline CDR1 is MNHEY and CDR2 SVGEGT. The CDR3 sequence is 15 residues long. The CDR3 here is CASSYTARGRETQYF. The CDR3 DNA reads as TGTGCCAGCAGTTACACGGCACGCGGGAGAGAGACCCAGTACTTC.

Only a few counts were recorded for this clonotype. The CDR3 DNA sequence: TGTGCCAGCATAAGGACAGGGTCGAGGACTGAAGCTTTCTTT. Translation gives CASIRTGSRTEAFF. This chain uses TRBV2 with TRBJ1-1; 8 positions match TRBD1. There are 14 residues in the CDR3. Germline lookup yields CDR1 SNHLY and CDR2 FYNNEI. The V segment lost 7 bases and the J segment 5 bases; nucleotides outside the gene matches: 9.

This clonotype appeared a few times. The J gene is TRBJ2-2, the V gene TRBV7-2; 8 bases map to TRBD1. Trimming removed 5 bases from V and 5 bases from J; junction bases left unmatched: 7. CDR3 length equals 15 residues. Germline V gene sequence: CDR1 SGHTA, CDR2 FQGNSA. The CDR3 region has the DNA TGTGCCAGCAGCCCAGACAGGGGTCGTACCGGGGAGCTGTTTTTT. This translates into CASSPDRGRTGELFF.

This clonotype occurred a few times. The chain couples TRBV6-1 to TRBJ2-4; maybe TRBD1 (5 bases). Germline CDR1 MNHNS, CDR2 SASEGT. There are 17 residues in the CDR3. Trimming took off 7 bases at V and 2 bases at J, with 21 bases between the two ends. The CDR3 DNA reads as TGTGCCAGCATCCCCCCGGTGGGGCAGGGTACCAAAAACATTCAGTACTTC. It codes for CASIPPVGQGTKNIQYF.

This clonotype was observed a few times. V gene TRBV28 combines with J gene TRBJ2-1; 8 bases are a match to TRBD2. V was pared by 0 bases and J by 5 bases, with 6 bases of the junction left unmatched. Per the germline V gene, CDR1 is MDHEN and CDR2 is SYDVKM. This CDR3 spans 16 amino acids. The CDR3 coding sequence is TGTGCCAGCAGTTTATGGGACGGGAGGGCGAACAATGAGCAGTTCTTC. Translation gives CASSLWDGRANNEQFF.

For the CDR3, the DNA is TGTGCCAGCAGTGAACCACCTTACAATGAGCAGTTCTTC. This translates into CASSEPPYNEQFF. This chain uses TRBV25-1 with TRBJ2-1; no clear D gene. This CDR3 is built from 13 residues. The ends were cut back, 2 bases at V and 4 bases at J, with 6 bases in the middle. Germline CDR1 MGHDK, CDR2 SYGVNS.

In nucleotides, the CDR3 is TGTGCCAGCAGCCCGATGGGCGGGCTTGGGCAGCCCCAGCATTTT. Its translation: CASSPMGGLGQPQHF. The chain links TRBV7-2 to TRBJ1-5; D unresolved. The germline V and J ends were trimmed by 5 bases and 7 bases, with 18 bases remaining between them. The CDR3 is made up of 15 amino acids. Per germline, CDR1 SGHTA and CDR2 FQGNSA.

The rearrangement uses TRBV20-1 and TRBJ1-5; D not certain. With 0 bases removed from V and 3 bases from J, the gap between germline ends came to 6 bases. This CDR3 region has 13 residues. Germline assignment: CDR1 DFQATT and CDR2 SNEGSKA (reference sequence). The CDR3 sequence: CSARENTNQPQHF. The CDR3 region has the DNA TGCAGTGCTAGAGAAAACACCAATCAGCCCCAGCATTTT.

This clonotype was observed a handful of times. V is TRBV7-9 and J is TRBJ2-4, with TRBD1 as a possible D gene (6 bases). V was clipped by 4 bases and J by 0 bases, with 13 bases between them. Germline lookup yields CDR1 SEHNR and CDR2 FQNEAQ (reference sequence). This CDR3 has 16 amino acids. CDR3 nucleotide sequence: TGTGCCAGCAGCTCCTCCCGACAGGTAGCCAAAAACATTCAGTACTTC. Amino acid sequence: CASSSSRQVAKNIQYF.

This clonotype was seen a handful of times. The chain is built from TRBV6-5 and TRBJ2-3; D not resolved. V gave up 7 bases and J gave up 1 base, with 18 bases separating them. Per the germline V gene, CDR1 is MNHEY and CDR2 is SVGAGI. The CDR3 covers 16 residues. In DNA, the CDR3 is TGTGCCAGCACCCCGCAAGGAGAATGGGGCACAGATACGCAGTATTTT. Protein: CASTPQGEWGTDTQYF.

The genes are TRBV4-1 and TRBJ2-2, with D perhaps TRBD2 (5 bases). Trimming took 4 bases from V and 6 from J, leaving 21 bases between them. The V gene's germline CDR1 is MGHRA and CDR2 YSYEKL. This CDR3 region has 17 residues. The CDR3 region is CASSPPLLERLAGELFF. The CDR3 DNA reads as TGCGCCAGCAGCCCCCCCCTTTTGGAGCGGCTGGCCGGGGAGCTGTTTTTT.

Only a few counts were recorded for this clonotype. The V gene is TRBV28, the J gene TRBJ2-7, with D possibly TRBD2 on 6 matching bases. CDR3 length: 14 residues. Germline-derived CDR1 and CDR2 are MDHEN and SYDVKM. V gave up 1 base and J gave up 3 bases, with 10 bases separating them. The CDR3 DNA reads TGTGCCAGCAGTTTATTGGCGGGGCTCTACGAGCAGTACGTC. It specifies CASSLLAGLYEQYV.

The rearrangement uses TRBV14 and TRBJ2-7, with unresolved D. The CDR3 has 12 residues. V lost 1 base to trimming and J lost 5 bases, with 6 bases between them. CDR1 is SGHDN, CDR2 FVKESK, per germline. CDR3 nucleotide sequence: TGTGCCAGCAGCCAAGTATTCGACGAGCAGTACTTC. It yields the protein CASSQVFDEQYF.

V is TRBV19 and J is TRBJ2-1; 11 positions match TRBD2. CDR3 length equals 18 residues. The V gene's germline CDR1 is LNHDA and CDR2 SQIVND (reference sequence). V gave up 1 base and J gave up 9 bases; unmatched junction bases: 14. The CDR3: CASSIVGLPSGRKGEQFF. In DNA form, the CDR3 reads TGTGCCAGTAGTATAGTAGGGTTGCCTAGCGGGAGGAAAGGTGAGCAGTTCTTC.

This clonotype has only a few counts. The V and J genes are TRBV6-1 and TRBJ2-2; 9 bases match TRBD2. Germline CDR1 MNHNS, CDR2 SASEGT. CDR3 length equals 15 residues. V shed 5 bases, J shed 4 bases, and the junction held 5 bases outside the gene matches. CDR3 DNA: TGTGCCAGCAGTTCGGGTAGCGGGGGCACCGGGGAGCTGTTTTTT. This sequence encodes CASSSGSGGTGELFF.

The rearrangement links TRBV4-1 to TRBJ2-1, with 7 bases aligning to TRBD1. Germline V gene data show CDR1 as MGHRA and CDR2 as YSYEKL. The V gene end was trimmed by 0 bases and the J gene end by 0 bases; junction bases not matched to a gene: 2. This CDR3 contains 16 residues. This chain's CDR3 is CASSQDPGGSYNEQFF. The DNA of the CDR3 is TGCGCCAGCAGCCAAGATCCAGGGGGCTCCTACAATGAGCAGTTCTTC.

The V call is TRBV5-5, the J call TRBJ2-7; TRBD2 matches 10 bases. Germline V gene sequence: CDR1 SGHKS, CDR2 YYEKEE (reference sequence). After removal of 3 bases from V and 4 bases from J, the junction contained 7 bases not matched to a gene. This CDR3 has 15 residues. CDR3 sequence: CASSSLTSGFYEQYF. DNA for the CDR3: TGTGCCAGCAGCTCCCTGACTAGCGGGTTTTACGAGCAGTACTTC.

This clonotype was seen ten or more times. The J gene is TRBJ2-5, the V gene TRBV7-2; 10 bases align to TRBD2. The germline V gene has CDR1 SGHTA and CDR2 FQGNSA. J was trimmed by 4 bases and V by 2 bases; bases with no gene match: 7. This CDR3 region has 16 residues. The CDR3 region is CASSLQAGGPVETQYF. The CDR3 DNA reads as TGTGCCAGCAGCTTACAAGCGGGAGGGCCAGTAGAGACCCAGTACTTC.

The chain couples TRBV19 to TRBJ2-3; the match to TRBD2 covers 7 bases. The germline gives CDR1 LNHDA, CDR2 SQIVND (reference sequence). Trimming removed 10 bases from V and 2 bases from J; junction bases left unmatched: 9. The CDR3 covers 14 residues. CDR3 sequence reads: CATISAGPTDTQYF. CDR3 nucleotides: TGTGCCACCATCTCAGCGGGACCCACAGATACGCAGTATTTT. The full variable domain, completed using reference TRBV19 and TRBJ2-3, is DGGITQSPKYLFRKEGQNVTLSCEQNLNHDAMYWYRQDPGQGLRLIYYSQIVNDFQKGDIAEGYSVSREKKESFPLTVTSAQKNPTAFYLCATISAGPTDTQYFGPGTRLTVL.